What follows are 10 T cell receptor beta chains derived from one specimen sequenced in a study of blood T cell repertoires in COVID-19. The protocol was immunoSEQ multiplex PCR, while the TCRdb copy is restricted to in-frame clones and leaves out a portion. This table has tens of thousands of clones, 83% appearing once. Sequenced material: peripheral blood. Receptors were obtained from a man aged 25-45 years with COVID-19, enrolled during active disease.

The J gene is TRBJ1-6, the V gene TRBV6-5; the match to TRBD1 covers 10 bases. Germline V CDR1 and CDR2: MNHEY, SVGAGI. This CDR3 contains 15 residues. Losses at the gene ends were 6 bases for V and 7 bases for J; bases not matched to a gene: 6. The CDR3 reads CASRADRGSNSPLHF. The CDR3 region has the DNA TGTGCCAGCAGAGCGGACAGGGGGTCGAATTCACCCCTCCACTTT.

The V and J genes are TRBV5-6 and TRBJ2-1; 8 bases map to TRBD2. CDR3 length equals 15 residues. The germline V gene encodes CDR1 SGHDT and CDR2 YYEEEE. V was clipped by 0 bases and J by 4 bases; unmatched bases: 3. CDR3 sequence (DNA): TGTGCCAGCAGCTTGGTGGCTAGCGGGTACAATGAGCAGTTCTTC. Encoded protein: CASSLVASGYNEQFF.

This chain connects TRBV28 to TRBJ2-3; D is ambiguous. The CDR3 has 12 amino acids. Trimming removed 5 bases from V and 2 bases from J, with 5 bases in between. In germline, CDR1 is MDHEN, CDR2 SYDVKM. CDR3 sequence: CASSIYTDTQYF. Written as DNA, the CDR3 is TGTGCCAGCAGTATCTACACAGATACGCAGTATTTT.

The chain is built from TRBV28 and TRBJ1-2; 7 bases match TRBD1. V was clipped by 4 bases and J by 5 bases; unmatched bases: 4. The CDR3 is 13 amino acids. The germline CDR1 and CDR2 sequences are MDHEN and SYDVKM. The CDR3, as DNA: TGTGCCAGCAGTTACACAGGGGATTATGGCTACACCTTC. Amino acid sequence: CASSYTGDYGYTF.

V is TRBV14 and J is TRBJ1-2, with 10 bases lining up with TRBD1. Germline CDR1 reads SGHDN; CDR2 reads FVKESK. The CDR3 is 14 amino acids. Losses at the gene ends were 4 bases for V and 7 bases for J; bases not matched to a gene: 6. The CDR3 DNA reads TGTGCCAGCAGCCCCGGGACAGGGGTAGGTGGCTACACCTTC. It yields the protein CASSPGTGVGGYTF.

The DNA of the CDR3 is TGTGCCAGCAGCCAAGGGGGGGGAAGCTCTGGAAACACCATATATTTT. It yields the protein CASSQGGGSSGNTIYF. This chain links TRBV4-2 with TRBJ1-3; TRBD1 might be the D (5 bases). The germline V and J ends were trimmed by 1 base and 0 bases, with 10 bases remaining between them. Germline assignment: CDR1 LGHNA and CDR2 YNFKEQ. The CDR3 covers 16 residues.

J is TRBJ1-3 and V is TRBV3-1 (or the pseudogene TRBV3-2), with D perhaps matching TRBD1 (5 bases). V was clipped by 3 bases and J by 2 bases, with 20 bases between them. Per germline, CDR1 LGHDT and CDR2 YNNKEL (reference sequence). This CDR3 contains 18 residues. As DNA, the CDR3 is TGTGCCAGCAGCCATTCTACTACACGGACATTAACTGGAAACACCATATATTTT. Translation: CASSHSTTRTLTGNTIYF.

V is TRBV6-4 and J is TRBJ2-2; a weak D match, TRBD1 (5 bases). Trimming took off 4 bases at V and 4 bases at J, with 13 bases between the two ends. Germline V gene data show CDR1 as MRHNA and CDR2 as SNTAGT. The CDR3 loop spans 15 amino acids. The CDR3 reads CASSAPLRVTGELFF. The CDR3 coding sequence is TGTGCCAGCAGTGCCCCCCTCAGGGTCACCGGGGAGCTGTTTTTT.

This chain connects TRBV18 to TRBJ1-3; a weak D match, TRBD1 (6 bases). The CDR3 is made up of 13 amino acids. Trimming took off 3 bases at V and 9 bases at J, with 12 bases between the two ends. CDR1 is KGHSH and CDR2 is LQKENI in the germline V gene. CDR3: CASSPDSMGTIYF. The CDR3 DNA is TGTGCCAGCTCACCGGACAGTATGGGCACCATATATTTT.

CDR3 DNA sequence: TGCGCCAGCTCGATTGAGGGGAACACTGAAGCTTTCTTT. It encodes CASSIEGNTEAFF. This chain joins TRBV5-1 and TRBJ1-1, with D uncertain. CDR1 SGHRS and CDR2 YFSETQ come from the germline V gene. V lost 7 bases to trimming and J lost 1 base, with 11 bases between them. CDR3 length equals 13 residues.